Listed here are 30 T cell receptor beta chains from one sample, sequenced in a study of CD4 T cells in relation to SARS-CoV-2 and coronaviruses. CD4+ T cells from unexposed donors were obtained before the COVID-19 pandemic (2011-2018). CD4+ T cells were isolated from the cells after around 9 days of culture. Produced via immunoSEQ multiplex PCR; TCRdb's table is partial and in-frame only. The sample records 32,000 or so clones, 76% being singletons. Antigens for these TCRs are unknown. What was sequenced was CD4+ T cells from PBMCs, cultured in vitro. Receptors were obtained from a human donor in good health.

The chain employs TRBV30 and TRBJ2-6, with 9 bases matching TRBD1. Germline V gene sequence: CDR1 GTSNPN, CDR2 SVGIG (reference sequence). The CDR3 has 17 residues. The trim removed 3 bases at V and 2 bases at J, leaving 8 bases unmatched. The CDR3 coding sequence is TGTGCCTGGAGCTGGAGGACAGGGGCTGCTGGGGCCAACGTCCTGACTTTC. Its protein product is CAWSWRTGAAGANVLTF.

In its sample, this clone was seen a few times. The chain links TRBV30 to TRBJ1-2; D unresolved. The CDR3 is 11 residues long. Germline CDR1 GTSNPN, CDR2 SVGIG (reference sequence). Trimming cost V 4 bases and J 8 bases, with 11 bases left between them. The CDR3 DNA reads TGTGCCTGGACAGGCTACTTGGGCTACACCTTC. It specifies CAWTGYLGYTF. Full variable domain (missing parts from reference TRBV30 and TRBJ1-2): SQTIHQWPATLVQPVGSPLSLECTVEGTSNPNLYWYRQAAGRGLQLLFYSVGIGQISSEVPQNLSASRPQDRQFILSSKKLLLSDSGFYLCAWTGYLGYTFGSGTRLTVV.

The genes are TRBV6-2 or TRBV6-3 and TRBJ2-7; 12 bases line up with TRBD1. Germline V gene data show CDR1 as MNHEY and CDR2 as SVGEGT. This CDR3 has 13 amino acids. The ends lost 6 bases at V and 5 bases at J; junction bases unmatched: 2. This chain's CDR3 is CASSRDRGHEQYF. Here the CDR3 DNA reads TGTGCCAGCAGCCGGGACAGGGGGCACGAGCAGTACTTC.

The chain couples TRBV13 to TRBJ2-1; 11 nucleotides line up with TRBD1. The germline V gene encodes CDR1 PRHDT and CDR2 FYEKMQ (reference sequence). With V trimmed by 5 bases and J by 9 bases, 6 bases remained unmatched. The CDR3 is 14 amino acids. The CDR3 protein is CASSTGQGAVEQFF. The CDR3 DNA follows: TGTGCCAGCAGCACCGGACAGGGGGCAGTTGAGCAGTTCTTC.

The chain couples TRBV7-2 to TRBJ1-2, with TRBD1 matching over 9 bases. The CDR3 spans 13 residues. Trimming at V came to 5 bases and at J to 8 bases, leaving 6 bases not matched to a gene. CDR1 SGHTA and CDR2 FQGNSA come from the germline V gene. CDR3 DNA: TGTGCCAGCAGCGCCCGGACAGGGGACGGCTACACCTTC. It is translated as CASSARTGDGYTF.

The CDR3 nucleotides read TGTGCCAGCAGCCGGTACCAAGAGACCCAGTACTTC. Its translation: CASSRYQETQYF. The chain employs TRBV7-8 and TRBJ2-5, with D uncertain. Trimming cost V 5 bases and J 0 bases, with 4 bases left between them. Germline V gives CDR1 SGHVS, CDR2 FQNEAQ. The CDR3 is 12 residues long.

The V and J genes are TRBV3-1 (or the pseudogene TRBV3-2) and TRBJ2-1, with D possibly matching TRBD2 (5 bases). The V gene's germline CDR1 is LGHDT and CDR2 YNNKEL (reference sequence). The V end was cut by 1 base, the J end by 10 bases, with 14 bases between. The CDR3 sequence is 14 residues long. CDR3 coding DNA: TGTGCCAGCAGCCAAGTCGAGTTTGGGAGAGAGCAGTTCTTC. This codes for CASSQVEFGREQFF.

V usage is TRBV11-2 and J usage is TRBJ2-5, with TRBD2 matching over 10 bases. The V and J ends lost 5 bases and 4 bases, in that order; junction bases with no gene match: 7. Germline-derived CDR1 and CDR2 are SGHAT and FQNNGV. There are 15 residues in the CDR3. CDR3 in DNA: TGTGCCAGCAGCGCCAATCCTAGCGGGAGAGAGACCCAGTACTTC. It specifies CASSANPSGRETQYF.

The chain links TRBV18 to TRBJ2-7; TRBD1 matches at 9 bases. Germline CDR1 reads KGHSH; CDR2 reads LQKENI. The CDR3 covers 15 residues. V lost 2 bases, J lost 5 bases, and 7 bases stayed unmatched. DNA for the CDR3: TGTGCCAGCTCACCAGGGGGGACAGGGCCCCACGAGCAGTACTTC. This encodes CASSPGGTGPHEQYF.

A few counts support this clone. The junction departs from germline at one end; a sequencing error may be responsible. This sequence joins TRBV30 and TRBJ2-7; D perhaps matches TRBD1 (6 bases). The CDR3 consists of 14 residues. The germline V gene has CDR1 GTSNPN and CDR2 SVGIG (reference sequence). The CDR3 DNA follows: TGTGCCTGGGGGAAGACAGGCCAATTCTACGTGCAGTACTTC. This gives the protein CAWGKTGQFYVQYF.

This clone was picked up a small number of times. This chain connects TRBV19 to TRBJ1-5; D is undetermined. Trimming left V 5 bases short and J 9 bases short, with 11 bases between. Germline CDR1 LNHDA, CDR2 SQIVND (reference sequence). CDR3 length: 12 amino acids. The CDR3 protein is CASSRTVWPQHF. DNA of the CDR3: TGTGCCAGTAGTCGCACTGTTTGGCCCCAGCATTTT.

The gene calls are TRBV19 and TRBJ1-1, with D unresolved. The CDR3 covers 16 residues. Germline V lookup: CDR1 LNHDA, CDR2 SQIVND (reference sequence). Trimming stripped 1 base from V and 1 base from J, with 13 bases between. CDR3 sequence reads: CASSIGPPRGNTEAFF. CDR3 nucleotides: TGTGCCAGTAGTATAGGACCTCCGCGGGGGAACACTGAAGCTTTCTTT.

The chain recombines TRBV19 with TRBJ2-7; 13 bases line up with TRBD2. The CDR3 contains 14 residues. Germline V gives CDR1 LNHDA, CDR2 SQIVND (reference sequence). Losses at the gene ends were 4 bases for V and 6 bases for J; bases not matched to a gene: 3. The CDR3 spells CASSKWTSGSEQYF. In DNA, the CDR3 is TGTGCCAGTAGTAAGTGGACTAGCGGGAGCGAGCAGTACTTC.

The V gene is TRBV14, the J gene TRBJ2-3; D unclear. In germline, CDR1 is SGHDN, CDR2 FVKESK. This CDR3 is built from 11 residues. V was shortened by 1 base and J by 6 bases, with 2 bases between the two germline ends. CDR3 DNA: TGTGCCAGCAGCCAAGTTGATACGCAGTATTTT. This encodes CASSQVDTQYF.

In nucleotides, the CDR3 is TGTGCCAGCAGTATTAGCGGGGTCGGGTACAATGAGCAGTTCTTC. This sequence encodes CASSISGVGYNEQFF. V and J are TRBV6-5 and TRBJ2-1; 8 bases line up with TRBD2. Unmatched junction bases numbered 7, after V lost 5 bases and J lost 4 bases. Germline CDR1 reads MNHEY; CDR2 reads SVGAGI. This CDR3 has 15 amino acids.

The chain links TRBV5-8 to TRBJ2-7, with 10 bases lining up with TRBD2. With V trimmed by 7 bases and J by 2 bases, 12 bases remained unmatched. Germline values: CDR1 SGHTS, CDR2 YDEGEE. This CDR3 is 16 amino acids long. The CDR3 is CASQDGTSGNPYEQYF. As DNA, the CDR3 is TGTGCCAGCCAAGACGGCACTAGCGGGAACCCCTACGAGCAGTACTTC.

This clone was picked up a small number of times. The rearrangement uses TRBV30 and TRBJ2-2; weak D call: TRBD2 (5 bases). The CDR3 has 14 amino acids. Between the trimmed V and J ends, which lost 6 bases and 2 bases, there was a span of 13 bases. Germline V lookup: CDR1 GTSNPN, CDR2 SVGIG (reference sequence). CDR3 sequence: CACPTGVNTGELFF. DNA for the CDR3: TGTGCCTGTCCTACCGGGGTTAACACCGGGGAGCTGTTTTTT.

This clone was observed a few times. The chain employs TRBV7-2 and TRBJ2-3; the D is unclear. Germline loops: CDR1 SGHTA, CDR2 FQGNSA. The CDR3 has 11 amino acids. V was clipped by 5 bases and J by 3 bases, with 3 bases between them. CDR3 loop: CASSTTDTQYF. In nucleotides, the CDR3 is TGTGCCAGCAGCACGACAGATACGCAGTATTTT.

This clone occurred a few times. V usage is TRBV19 and J usage is TRBJ1-5; D possibly corresponds to TRBD1 (5 bases). This CDR3 comprises 15 residues. Between the trimmed V and J ends, which lost 6 bases and 4 bases, there was a span of 16 bases. The germline V gene encodes CDR1 LNHDA and CDR2 SQIVND (reference sequence). The CDR3 loop reads CASSQQAVRNQPQHF. CDR3 in DNA: TGTGCCAGTAGCCAACAGGCCGTGAGGAATCAGCCCCAGCATTTT. The complete variable domain, with remaining parts taken from reference TRBV19 and TRBJ1-5, reads DGGITQSPKYLFRKEGQNVTLSCEQNLNHDAMYWYRQDPGQGLRLIYYSQIVNDFQKGDIAEGYSVSREKKESFPLTVTSAQKNPTAFYLCASSQQAVRNQPQHFGDGTRLSIL.

The chain links TRBV7-2 to TRBJ1-2; D is possibly TRBD1 (5 bases). This CDR3 has 14 residues. The V end lost 6 bases, the J end lost 2 bases, and 13 bases lay between the germline ends. Germline CDR1 SGHTA, CDR2 FQGNSA. The CDR3 bases are TGTGCCAGCAGTCCCCAGGGAGTAAACTATGGCTACACCTTC. This codes for CASSPQGVNYGYTF.

V and J are TRBV9 and TRBJ2-1; 7 bases are shared with TRBD1. Unmatched junction bases numbered 3, after V lost 0 bases and J lost 6 bases. The germline V gene has CDR1 SGDLS and CDR2 YYNGEE. CDR3 length equals 14 residues. CDR3 residues: CASSVGWDSNEQFF. CDR3 sequence (DNA): TGTGCCAGCAGCGTAGGATGGGACAGCAATGAGCAGTTCTTC.

This clone was found once. CDR3 nucleotide sequence: TGTGCCAGCACCCGCGGGACTAGCTCCTACGAGCAGTACTTC. Its protein product is CASTRGTSSYEQYF. This sequence joins TRBV2 and TRBJ2-7, with 8 bases aligning to TRBD2. CDR3 length: 14 residues. Germline CDR1 reads SNHLY; CDR2 reads FYNNEI. V was pared by 7 bases and J by 0 bases, with 5 bases of the junction left unmatched.

The genes are TRBV7-2 and TRBJ2-7; the D is unclear. This CDR3 region has 16 residues. With 3 bases removed from V and 0 bases from J, the gap between germline ends came to 15 bases. CDR1 is SGHTA, CDR2 FQGNSA, per germline. CDR3 region: CASSLVGSPSSYEQYF. In DNA, the CDR3 is TGTGCCAGCAGCTTGGTGGGGTCCCCTAGCTCCTACGAGCAGTACTTC.

V usage is TRBV27 and J usage is TRBJ1-2; D might be TRBD1 (5 bases). V was shortened by 8 bases and J by 14 bases, with 21 bases between the two germline ends. The V gene's germline CDR1 is MNHEY and CDR2 SMNVEV (reference sequence). CDR3 size: 12 residues. DNA of the CDR3: TGTGCCAGCGGTAGAGACAGTGGGTTTTGGACCTTC. It specifies CASGRDSGFWTF.

The chain recombines TRBV19 with TRBJ2-3; the D gene is possibly TRBD2 (6 bases). Germline CDR1 reads LNHDA; CDR2 reads SQIVND (reference sequence). This CDR3 has 15 residues. Trimming pared 7 bases from V and 4 bases from J, leaving 18 bases between. CDR3 DNA sequence: TGTGCCAGTACCAGGACGGAGGGAAGGGCAGATACGCAGTATTTT. Protein product: CASTRTEGRADTQYF.

The J gene is TRBJ2-1, the V gene TRBV19; 13 positions agree with TRBD2. The trim removed 4 bases at V and 3 bases at J, leaving 3 bases unmatched. This CDR3 comprises 16 residues. Germline V CDR1 and CDR2: LNHDA, SQIVND (reference sequence). CDR3 coding DNA: TGTGCCAGTAGTAGGACTAGCGGGAGTCTCTACAATGAGCAGTTCTTC. Residues: CASSRTSGSLYNEQFF.

On this clone: One junction end does not reproduce the germline sequence, and a read error may be involved. The V gene is TRBV28, the J gene TRBJ1-2; D call uncertain. The CDR3 spans 13 residues. CDR1 is MDHEN and CDR2 is SYDVKM in the germline V gene. CDR3 protein: CASSLEVDRSRAF. In nucleotides, the CDR3 is TGTGCCAGCAGTTTAGAGGTGGACCGATCTAGGGCCTTC.

The rearrangement links TRBV7-9 to TRBJ2-5, with a tentative D call TRBD2 (5 bases). Germline-derived CDR1 and CDR2 are SEHNR and FQNEAQ (reference sequence). This CDR3 has 13 residues. V dropped 5 bases and J dropped 2 bases, with 9 bases sitting between them. CDR3 residues: CASSPDWQETQYF. The CDR3 DNA sequence: TGTGCCAGCAGCCCGGACTGGCAAGAGACCCAGTACTTC.

The V gene is TRBV6-1, the J gene TRBJ1-5, with no clear D. The germline CDR1 and CDR2 sequences are MNHNS and SASEGT. Trimming removed 1 base from V and 2 bases from J, with 9 bases in between. The CDR3 sequence is 15 residues long. CDR3 coding DNA: TGTGCCAGCAGTGAAGGTGGAGCAGGCAATCAGCCCCAGCATTTT. Translating gives CASSEGGAGNQPQHF.

This chain uses TRBV29-1 with TRBJ2-7; maybe TRBD2 (6 bases). The CDR3 extends over 12 amino acids. V dropped 3 bases and J dropped 6 bases, with 12 bases sitting between them. Looked up from germline, CDR1 is SQVTM and CDR2 is ANQGSEA. This CDR3 is CSVDLGGAEQYF. The CDR3 DNA reads as TGCAGCGTTGACTTAGGAGGGGCCGAGCAGTACTTC.